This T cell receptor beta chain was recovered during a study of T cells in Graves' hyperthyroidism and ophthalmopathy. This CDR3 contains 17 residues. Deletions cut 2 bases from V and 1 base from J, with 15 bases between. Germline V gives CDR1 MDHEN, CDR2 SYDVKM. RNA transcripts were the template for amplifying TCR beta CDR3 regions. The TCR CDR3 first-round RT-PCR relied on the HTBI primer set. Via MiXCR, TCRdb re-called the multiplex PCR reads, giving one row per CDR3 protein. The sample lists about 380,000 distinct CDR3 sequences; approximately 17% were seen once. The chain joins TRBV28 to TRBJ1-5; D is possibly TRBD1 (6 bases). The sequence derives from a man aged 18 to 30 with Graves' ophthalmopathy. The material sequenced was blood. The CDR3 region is CASSLQGTGGSNQPQHF. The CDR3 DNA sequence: TGTGCCAGCAGTTTACAGGGGACTGGGGGCAGCAATCAGCCCCAGCATTTT.